This is a list of T cell receptor beta chains from one sample in a study of blood T cell repertoires in COVID-19. The table came from immunoSEQ multiplex PCR; TCRdb's copy has only in-frame clones and leaves some out. Seen here are about 160,000 clones, 85% to 90% observed once, and the top ten hold 6.6%. The sample consisted of PBMCs or T cells enriched from blood (not recorded which). The origin of the receptors is a woman between 50 and 59 years old who had recovered from COVID-19. CDR3s include the opening cysteine and the closing phenylalanine or tryptophan. The order of the fields is D gene, J gene, V gene, clone size, CDR3 protein, CDR3 DNA. A D gene is named only where the DNA matches it firmly. The size of a clone is reported for some rows only, either as once, few or many, or as a class for expanded clones.

TRBD1	TRBJ1-5	TRBV19	NA	CASTPRGGPQGQPQHF	TGTGCCAGTACCCCTCGAGGGGGGCCACAGGGGCAGCCCCAGCATTTT
NA	TRBJ1-2	TRBV12-5	NA	CASGLVGQIYGYTF	TGTGCTAGTGGTTTGGTAGGACAGATCTATGGCTACACCTTC
TRBD1	TRBJ1-1	TRBV19	NA	CASKIERDRGNTEAFF	TGTGCCAGTAAGATAGAGAGGGACAGGGGGAACACTGAAGCTTTCTTT
TRBD1	TRBJ2-7	TRBV12-5	few	CASGSGQFYEQYF	TGTGCTAGTGGTTCGGGACAGTTCTACGAGCAGTACTTC
NA	TRBJ2-1	TRBV19	NA	CASSPRSAIAAYNEQFF	TGTGCCAGTAGTCCTCGTTCAGCCATCGCGGCATACAATGAGCAGTTCTTC
TRBD1	TRBJ1-6	TRBV2	NA	CASSEETGVGSPLHF	TGTGCCAGCAGTGAGGAGACAGGGGTAGGTTCACCCCTCCACTTT
NA	TRBJ1-1	TRBV29-1	few	CSVEMGANTEAFF	TGCAGCGTTGAGATGGGGGCCAACACTGAAGCTTTCTTT
NA	TRBJ2-1	TRBV5-4	once	CASSRNRYNEQFF	TGTGCCAGCAGTCGTAACAGGTACAATGAGCAGTTCTTC
TRBD2	TRBJ2-3	TRBV11-2	few	CASSFGTSGGAADTQYF	TGTGCCAGCAGCTTCGGGACTAGCGGGGGGGCCGCAGATACGCAGTATTTT
NA	TRBJ1-6	TRBV7-2	NA	CASSYSSSPLHF	TGTGCCAGCAGTTATTCGAGTTCACCCCTCCACTTT
TRBD1	TRBJ1-6	TRBV9	NA	CASSPPPGQGGGSPLHF	TGTGCCAGCAGCCCCCCTCCCGGACAGGGAGGCGGATCACCCCTCCACTTT
NA	TRBJ1-2	TRBV15	NA	CATNIGQSNYGYTF	TGTGCCACAAACATAGGACAGTCAAACTATGGCTACACCTTC
NA	TRBJ1-1	TRBV6-5	NA	CASSYSLTGKTEAFF	TGTGCCAGCAGTTACTCGTTGACGGGGAAAACTGAAGCTTTCTTT
TRBD1	TRBJ1-2	TRBV3-1/TRBV3-2	few	CASSQGTGSTF	TGTGCCAGCAGCCAAGGGACAGGCTCCACCTTC
NA	TRBJ1-1	TRBV6-5	NA	CASSRSGGEAFF	TGTGCCAGCAGCCGTTCTGGCGGTGAAGCTTTCTTT
TRBD2	TRBJ2-3	TRBV4-3	NA	CASSRGTSGASTDTQYF	TGCGCCAGCAGCCGCGGGACTAGCGGGGCTAGCACAGATACGCAGTATTTT
NA	TRBJ2-2	TRBV9	NA	CASSGGVVAANTGELFF	TGTGCCAGCAGCGGGGGGGTGGTGGCGGCGAACACCGGGGAGCTGTTTTTT
NA	TRBJ2-7	TRBV30	NA	CAWSGQPSYEQYF	TGTGCCTGGAGTGGACAGCCCTCCTACGAGCAGTACTTC
NA	TRBJ2-7	TRBV7-8	NA	CASSFRRGREEQYF	TGTGCCAGCAGCTTTAGGCGGGGAAGGGAGGAGCAGTACTTC
TRBD1	TRBJ1-2	TRBV7-8	NA	CASSPDREITYGYTF	TGTGCCAGCAGCCCAGACAGGGAGATTACCTATGGCTACACCTTC
NA	TRBJ2-5	TRBV11-3	NA	CASSLGGLQETQYF	TGTGCCAGCAGCTTAGGGGGACTCCAGGAGACCCAGTACTTC
NA	TRBJ2-7	TRBV6-5	NA	CASHLRGAKNYEQYF	TGTGCCAGCCATCTCCGGGGGGCGAAGAACTACGAGCAGTACTTC
TRBD1	TRBJ1-5	TRBV28	NA	CASSPTDRGPGQPQHF	TGTGCCAGCAGTCCGACGGACAGGGGGCCGGGGCAGCCCCAGCATTTT
NA	TRBJ2-5	TRBV4-1	NA	CASSQDPAPGNQETQYF	TGCGCCAGCAGCCAAGACCCCGCCCCGGGGAACCAAGAGACCCAGTACTTC
TRBD1	TRBJ1-6	TRBV7-9	NA	CASSQQGGNSPLHF	TGTGCCAGCAGCCAACAGGGGGGTAATTCACCCCTCCACTTT
NA	TRBJ1-1	TRBV7-2	NA	CASSARGGRNTEAFF	TGTGCCAGCAGCGCCCGGGGGGGAAGGAACACTGAAGCTTTCTTT
NA	TRBJ2-1	TRBV9	NA	CASSVATSSYNEQFF	TGTGCCAGCAGCGTAGCTACGAGCTCCTACAATGAGCAGTTCTTC
NA	TRBJ2-7	TRBV7-2	many	CASRGGSSYEQYF	TGTGCCAGCAGGGGGGGTAGCTCCTACGAGCAGTACTTC
NA	TRBJ1-2	TRBV6-5	NA	CASRTDLNYGYTF	TGTGCCAGCAGGACCGACTTAAACTATGGCTACACCTTC